One and the same sample provided the 6 T cell receptor beta chains below, sequenced in a study of cytomegalovirus exposure and HLA in healthy donors. Some clones are missing from TCRdb's copy, which holds only in-frame ones; the method was immunoSEQ multiplex PCR. The repertoire holds 220,000 or so clones, with 75% to 95% as singletons. The sequenced sample was PBMCs. Receptors were obtained from a woman between 18 and 30 years old in good health and CMV-seronegative.

CDR3 DNA sequence: TGTGCCAGCAGAGCCCGGACAGCAGGAAATGAAAAACTGTTTTTT. Translation: CASRARTAGNEKLFF. The J gene is TRBJ1-4, the V gene TRBV2; possible D gene TRBD1, 6 bases. This CDR3 spans 15 amino acids. CDR1 and CDR2 from the germline V gene are SNHLY and FYNNEI. The ends were cut back, 6 bases at V and 5 bases at J, with 16 bases in the middle.

The chain recombines TRBV6-1 with TRBJ2-1, with D unresolved. The V gene's germline CDR1 is MNHNS and CDR2 SASEGT. With 2 bases removed from V and 9 bases from J, the gap between germline ends came to 5 bases. The CDR3 has 11 amino acids. The CDR3 protein is CASSELPEQFF. The CDR3 coding sequence is TGTGCCAGCAGTGAACTCCCTGAGCAGTTCTTC.

For the CDR3, the DNA is TGTGCCAGCAGTTTAGGTGCGGAGGCCCCCAACACTGAAGCTTTCTTT. As protein: CASSLGAEAPNTEAFF. The chain links TRBV27 to TRBJ1-1; D ambiguous. Germline V lookup: CDR1 MNHEY, CDR2 SMNVEV (reference sequence). Trimming took off 2 bases at V and 2 bases at J, with 15 bases between the two ends. The CDR3 has 16 residues.

This chain connects TRBV30 to TRBJ1-4, with D possibly being TRBD1 (5 bases). Germline V CDR1 and CDR2: GTSNPN, SVGIG (reference sequence). V gave up 7 bases and J gave up 5 bases, with 20 bases separating them. This CDR3 is 15 amino acids long. The CDR3 here is CAFDREGWTNEKLFF. The DNA of the CDR3 is TGTGCCTTCGACCGGGAGGGTTGGACAAATGAAAAACTGTTTTTT.

Comment on this clone: Other DNA sequences in the same sample also yield this CDR3. V and J are TRBV10-3 and TRBJ1-1; D is undetermined. The V gene's germline CDR1 is ENHRY and CDR2 SYGVKD. Between the trimmed V and J ends, which lost 0 bases and 1 base, there was a span of 3 bases. This CDR3 is built from 13 residues. Here the CDR3 DNA reads TGTGCCATCAGTGAGTCCGGGAACACTGAAGCTTTCTTT. Translating it yields CAISESGNTEAFF.

This chain uses TRBV19 with TRBJ1-1; 7 bases are a match to TRBD1. This CDR3 spans 15 amino acids. Trimming took 5 bases from V and 0 from J; bases not matched to a gene: 6. Looked up from germline, CDR1 is LNHDA and CDR2 is SQIVND (reference sequence). The CDR3 spells CASSFQGGMNTEAFF. CDR3 DNA sequence: TGTGCCAGTAGTTTCCAGGGGGGTATGAACACTGAAGCTTTCTTT.